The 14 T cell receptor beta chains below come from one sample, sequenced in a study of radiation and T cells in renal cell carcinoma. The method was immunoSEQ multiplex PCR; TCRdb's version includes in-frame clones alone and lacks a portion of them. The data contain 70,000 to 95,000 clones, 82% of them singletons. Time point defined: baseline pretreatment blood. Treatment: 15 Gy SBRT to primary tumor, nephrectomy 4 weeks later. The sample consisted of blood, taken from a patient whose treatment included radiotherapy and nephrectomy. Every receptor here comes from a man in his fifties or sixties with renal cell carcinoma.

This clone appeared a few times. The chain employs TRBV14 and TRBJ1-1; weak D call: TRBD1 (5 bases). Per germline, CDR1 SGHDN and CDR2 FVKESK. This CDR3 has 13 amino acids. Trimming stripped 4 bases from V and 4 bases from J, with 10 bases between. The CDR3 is CASSPQGTTEAFF. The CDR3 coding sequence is TGTGCCAGCAGCCCTCAGGGTACCACTGAAGCTTTCTTT.

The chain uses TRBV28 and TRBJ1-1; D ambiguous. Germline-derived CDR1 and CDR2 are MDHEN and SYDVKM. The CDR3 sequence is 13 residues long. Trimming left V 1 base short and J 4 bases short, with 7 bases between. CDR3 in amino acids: CASSLSGGTEAFF. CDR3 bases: TGTGCCAGCAGTTTATCGGGCGGCACTGAAGCTTTCTTT.

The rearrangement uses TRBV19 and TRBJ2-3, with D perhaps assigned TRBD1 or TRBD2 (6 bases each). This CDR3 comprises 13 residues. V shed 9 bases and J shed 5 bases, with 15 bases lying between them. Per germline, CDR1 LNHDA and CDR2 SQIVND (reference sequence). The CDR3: CASRGGLGDTQYF. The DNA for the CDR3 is TGTGCCAGCAGAGGGGGGTTGGGAGATACGCAGTATTTT.

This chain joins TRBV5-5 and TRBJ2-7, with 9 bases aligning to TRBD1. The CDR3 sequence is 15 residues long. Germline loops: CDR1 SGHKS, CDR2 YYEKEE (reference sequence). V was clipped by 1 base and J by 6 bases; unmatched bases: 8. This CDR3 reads CASSLPPGQGFEQYF. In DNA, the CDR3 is TGTGCCAGCAGCTTGCCTCCGGGACAGGGCTTCGAGCAGTACTTC.

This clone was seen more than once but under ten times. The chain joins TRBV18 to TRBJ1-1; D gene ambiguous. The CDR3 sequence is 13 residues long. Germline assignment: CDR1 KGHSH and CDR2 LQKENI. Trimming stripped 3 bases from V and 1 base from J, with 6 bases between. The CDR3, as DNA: TGTGCCAGCTCACCGGAAAGGAACACTGAAGCTTTCTTT. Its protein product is CASSPERNTEAFF. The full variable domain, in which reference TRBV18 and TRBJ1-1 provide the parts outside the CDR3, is NAGVMQNPRHLVRRRGQEARLRCSPMKGHSHVYWYRQLPEEGLKFMVYLQKENIIDESGMPKERFSAEFPKEGPSILRIQQVVRGDSAAYFCASSPERNTEAFFGQGTRLTVV.

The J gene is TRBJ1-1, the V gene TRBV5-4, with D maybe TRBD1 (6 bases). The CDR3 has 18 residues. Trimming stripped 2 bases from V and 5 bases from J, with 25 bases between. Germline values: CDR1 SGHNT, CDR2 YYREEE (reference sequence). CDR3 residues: CASSLEAAAALGGTEAFF. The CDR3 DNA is TGTGCCAGCAGCTTAGAAGCGGCGGCAGCCTTAGGGGGTACTGAAGCTTTCTTT.

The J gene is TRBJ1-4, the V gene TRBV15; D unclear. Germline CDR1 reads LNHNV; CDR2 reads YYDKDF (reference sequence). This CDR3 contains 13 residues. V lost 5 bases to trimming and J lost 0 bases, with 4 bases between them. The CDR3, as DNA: TGTGCCACCAGCCAGACAACTAATGAAAAACTGTTTTTT. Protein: CATSQTTNEKLFF.

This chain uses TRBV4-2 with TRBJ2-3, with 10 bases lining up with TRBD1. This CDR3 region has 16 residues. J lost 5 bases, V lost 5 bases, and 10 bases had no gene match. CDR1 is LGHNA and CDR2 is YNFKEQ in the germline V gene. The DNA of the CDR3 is TGTGCCAGCAGCTACCGCGGACAGGGGGGTAGAGATACGCAGTATTTT. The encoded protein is CASSYRGQGGRDTQYF.

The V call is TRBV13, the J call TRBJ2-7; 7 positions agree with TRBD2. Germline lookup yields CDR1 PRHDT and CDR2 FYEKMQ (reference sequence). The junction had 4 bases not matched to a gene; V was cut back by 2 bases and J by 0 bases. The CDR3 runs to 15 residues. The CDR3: CASSLIRTSSYEQYF. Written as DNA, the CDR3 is TGTGCCAGCAGCTTAATCAGGACTAGCTCCTACGAGCAGTACTTC.

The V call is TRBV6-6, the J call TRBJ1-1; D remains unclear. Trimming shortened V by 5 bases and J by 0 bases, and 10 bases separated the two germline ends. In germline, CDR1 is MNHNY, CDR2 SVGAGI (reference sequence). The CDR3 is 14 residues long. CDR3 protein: CASSQTLMNTEAFF. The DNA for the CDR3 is TGTGCCAGCAGTCAGACACTCATGAACACTGAAGCTTTCTTT.

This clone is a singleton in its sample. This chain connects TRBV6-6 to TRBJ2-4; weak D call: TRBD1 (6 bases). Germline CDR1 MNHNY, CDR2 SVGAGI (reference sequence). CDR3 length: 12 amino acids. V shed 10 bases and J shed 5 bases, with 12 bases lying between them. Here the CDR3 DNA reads TGTGCCACCGAGGGGGACCAAAACATTCAGTACTTC. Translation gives CATEGDQNIQYF.

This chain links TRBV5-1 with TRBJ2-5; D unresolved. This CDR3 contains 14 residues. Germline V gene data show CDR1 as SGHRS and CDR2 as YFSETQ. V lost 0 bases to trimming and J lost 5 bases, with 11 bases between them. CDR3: CASSLDPYGETQYF. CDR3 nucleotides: TGCGCCAGCAGCTTGGACCCTTATGGGGAGACCCAGTACTTC.

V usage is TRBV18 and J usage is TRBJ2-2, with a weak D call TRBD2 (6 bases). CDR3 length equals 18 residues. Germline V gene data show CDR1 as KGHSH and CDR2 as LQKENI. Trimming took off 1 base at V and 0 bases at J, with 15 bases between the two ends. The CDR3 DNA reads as TGTGCCAGCTCACCACTAGGGTGGGACTCTTCGAACACCGGGGAGCTGTTTTTT. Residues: CASSPLGWDSSNTGELFF. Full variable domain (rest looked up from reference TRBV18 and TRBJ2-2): NAGVMQNPRHLVRRRGQEARLRCSPMKGHSHVYWYRQLPEEGLKFMVYLQKENIIDESGMPKERFSAEFPKEGPSILRIQQVVRGDSAAYFCASSPLGWDSSNTGELFFGEGSRLTVL.

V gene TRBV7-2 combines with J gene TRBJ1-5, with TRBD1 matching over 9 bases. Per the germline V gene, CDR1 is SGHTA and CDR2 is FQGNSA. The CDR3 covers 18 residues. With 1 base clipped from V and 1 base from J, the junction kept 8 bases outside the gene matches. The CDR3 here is CASSLVGQGSVSNQPQHF. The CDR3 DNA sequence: TGTGCCAGCAGCTTAGTGGGACAGGGCTCGGTCAGCAATCAGCCCCAGCATTTT.